The T cell receptor (beta chain) under discussion was sequenced for a study of blood T cell repertoires in COVID-19. In the study overall: Material from acute and convalescent COVID-19 was sourced from the United States, Italy and Spain.

CDR1 and CDR2 from the germline V gene are MNHEY and SMNVEV (reference sequence). The CDR3 is 14 residues long. V was pared by 2 bases and J by 7 bases, with 12 bases between. Participants had their cohort set by participant-reported clinical history. Sequencing was performed with immunoSEQ multiplex PCR; in TCRdb, only in-frame clones are kept and a portion is missing. The repertoire consists of roughly 520,000 clones, with around nine tenths occurring once and the leading ten covering about 1.7%. The receptor was derived from a woman between 35 and 50 years old who had recovered from COVID-19. The sample consisted of PBMCs or T cells enriched from blood (not recorded which). The chain couples TRBV27 to TRBJ1-5, with D perhaps matching TRBD1 (5 bases). The CDR3 spells CASSLILGEQPQHF. CDR3 sequence (DNA): TGTGCCAGCAGTTTAATTTTAGGGGAACAGCCCCAGCATTTT.